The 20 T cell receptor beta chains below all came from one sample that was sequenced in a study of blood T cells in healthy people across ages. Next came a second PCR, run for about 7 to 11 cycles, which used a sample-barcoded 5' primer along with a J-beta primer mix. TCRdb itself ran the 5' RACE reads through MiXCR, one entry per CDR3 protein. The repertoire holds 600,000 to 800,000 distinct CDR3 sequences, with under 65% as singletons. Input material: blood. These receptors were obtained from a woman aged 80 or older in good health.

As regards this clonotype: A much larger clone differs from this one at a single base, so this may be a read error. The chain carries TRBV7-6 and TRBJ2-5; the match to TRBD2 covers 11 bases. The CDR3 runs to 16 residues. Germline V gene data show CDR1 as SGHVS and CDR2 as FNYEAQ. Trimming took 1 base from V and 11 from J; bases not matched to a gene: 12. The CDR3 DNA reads TGTGCCAGCAGCTTAGACCAAGGACTAGCGGGCAATGAGCAGTACTTC. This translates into CASSLDQGLAGNEQYF.

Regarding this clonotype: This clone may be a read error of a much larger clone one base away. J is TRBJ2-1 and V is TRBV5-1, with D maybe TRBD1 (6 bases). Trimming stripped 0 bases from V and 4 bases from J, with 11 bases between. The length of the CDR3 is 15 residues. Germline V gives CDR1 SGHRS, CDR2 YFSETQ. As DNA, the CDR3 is TGCGCCAGCAGCTTGGTGGGGGCAGAATACAATGAGCAGTTCTTC. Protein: CASSLVGAEYNEQFF.

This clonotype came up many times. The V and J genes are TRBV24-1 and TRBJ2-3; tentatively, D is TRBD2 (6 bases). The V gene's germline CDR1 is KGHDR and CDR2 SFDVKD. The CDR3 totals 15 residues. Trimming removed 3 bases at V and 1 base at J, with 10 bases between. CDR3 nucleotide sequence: TGTGCCACCAGTGATCCGGGACTCGGCACAGATACGCAGTATTTT. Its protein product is CATSDPGLGTDTQYF.

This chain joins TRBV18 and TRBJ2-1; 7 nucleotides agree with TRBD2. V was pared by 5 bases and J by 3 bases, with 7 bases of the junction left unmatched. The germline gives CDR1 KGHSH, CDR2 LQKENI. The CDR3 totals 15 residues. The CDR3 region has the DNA TGTGCCAGCTCATATGGACTAGTGAACTACAATGAGCAGTTCTTC. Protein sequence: CASSYGLVNYNEQFF.

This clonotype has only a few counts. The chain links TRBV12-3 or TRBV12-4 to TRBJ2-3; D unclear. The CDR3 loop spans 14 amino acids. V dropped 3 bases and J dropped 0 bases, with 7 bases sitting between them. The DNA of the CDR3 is TGTGCCAGCAGTTTTCCAGCCAGCACAGATACGCAGTATTTT. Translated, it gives CASSFPASTDTQYF.

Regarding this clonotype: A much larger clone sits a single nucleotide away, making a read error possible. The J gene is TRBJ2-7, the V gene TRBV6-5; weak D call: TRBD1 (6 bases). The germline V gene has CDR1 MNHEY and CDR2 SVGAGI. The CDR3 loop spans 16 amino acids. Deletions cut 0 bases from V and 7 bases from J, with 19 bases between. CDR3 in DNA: TGTGCCAGCAGTTACTCGTCCAGGGGATTCTACAATGAGCAGTACTTC. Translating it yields CASSYSSRGFYNEQYF.

The CDR3 here is CASRQRVIYGYTF. The DNA of the CDR3 is TGTGCCAGCAGGCAACGGGTTATCTATGGCTACACCTTC. The chain employs TRBV3-1 and TRBJ1-2; D unresolved. The CDR3 runs 13 residues. CDR1 is LGHDT and CDR2 is YNNKEL in the germline V gene (reference sequence). Trimming took 6 bases from V and 4 from J, leaving 12 bases between them.

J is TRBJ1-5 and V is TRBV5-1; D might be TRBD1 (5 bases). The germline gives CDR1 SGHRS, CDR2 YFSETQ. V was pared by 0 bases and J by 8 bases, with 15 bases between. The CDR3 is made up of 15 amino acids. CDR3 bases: TGCGCCAGCAGCTTGGGTAGGGGAAGGATGGAGCCCCAGCATTTT. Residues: CASSLGRGRMEPQHF.

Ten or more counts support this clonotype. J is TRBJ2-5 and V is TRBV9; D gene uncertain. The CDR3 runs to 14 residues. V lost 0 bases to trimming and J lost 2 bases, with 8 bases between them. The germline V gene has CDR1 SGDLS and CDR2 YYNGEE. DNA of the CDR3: TGTGCCAGCAGCGTAGGTGTCACGCAAGAGACCCAGTACTTC. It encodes CASSVGVTQETQYF. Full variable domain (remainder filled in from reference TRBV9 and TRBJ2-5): DSGVTQTPKHLITATGQRVTLRCSPRSGDLSVYWYQQSLDQGLQFLIQYYNGEERAKGNILERFSAQQFPDLHSELNLSSLELGDSALYFCASSVGVTQETQYFGPGTRLLVL.

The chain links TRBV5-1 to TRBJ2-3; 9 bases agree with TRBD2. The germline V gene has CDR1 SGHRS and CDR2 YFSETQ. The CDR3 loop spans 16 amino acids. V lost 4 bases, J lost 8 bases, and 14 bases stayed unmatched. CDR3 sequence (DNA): TGCGCCAGCAGCCCCCGGGATAGCGGGAGTGGGGGTACGCAGTATTTT. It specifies CASSPRDSGSGGTQYF.

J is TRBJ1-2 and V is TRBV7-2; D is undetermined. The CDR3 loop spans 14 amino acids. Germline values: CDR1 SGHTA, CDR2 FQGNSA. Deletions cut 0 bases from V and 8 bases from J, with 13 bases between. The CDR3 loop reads CASSLAIREGGYTF. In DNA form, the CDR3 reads TGTGCCAGCAGCTTAGCGATCCGGGAAGGAGGCTACACCTTC.

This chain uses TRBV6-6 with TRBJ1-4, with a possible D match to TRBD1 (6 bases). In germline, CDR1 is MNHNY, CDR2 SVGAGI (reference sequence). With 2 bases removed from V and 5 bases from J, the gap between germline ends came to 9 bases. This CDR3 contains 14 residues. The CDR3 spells CASSYGGANEKLFF. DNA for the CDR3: TGTGCCAGCAGTTACGGGGGGGCGAATGAAAAACTGTTTTTT.

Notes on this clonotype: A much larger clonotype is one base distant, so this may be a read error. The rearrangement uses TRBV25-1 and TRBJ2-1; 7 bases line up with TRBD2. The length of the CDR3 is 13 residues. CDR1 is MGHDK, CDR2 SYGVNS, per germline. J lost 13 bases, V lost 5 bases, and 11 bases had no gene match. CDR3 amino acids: CASSLSGRETQFF. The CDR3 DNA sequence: TGTGCCAGCAGTCTTAGCGGGCGGGAGACCCAGTTCTTC.

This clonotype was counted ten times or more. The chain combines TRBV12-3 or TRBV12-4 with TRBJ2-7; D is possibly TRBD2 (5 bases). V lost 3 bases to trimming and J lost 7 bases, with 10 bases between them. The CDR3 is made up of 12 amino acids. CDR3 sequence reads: CASSLNTGEQYF. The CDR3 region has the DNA TGTGCCAGCAGTTTGAATACGGGAGAGCAGTACTTC.

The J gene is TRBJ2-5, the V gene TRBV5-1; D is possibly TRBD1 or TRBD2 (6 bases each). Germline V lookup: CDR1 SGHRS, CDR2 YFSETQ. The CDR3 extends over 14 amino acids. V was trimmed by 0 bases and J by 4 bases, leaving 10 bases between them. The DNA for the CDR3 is TGCGCCAGCAGCTTGGCATCGGGGGCAGAGACCCAGTACTTC. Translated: CASSLASGAETQYF.

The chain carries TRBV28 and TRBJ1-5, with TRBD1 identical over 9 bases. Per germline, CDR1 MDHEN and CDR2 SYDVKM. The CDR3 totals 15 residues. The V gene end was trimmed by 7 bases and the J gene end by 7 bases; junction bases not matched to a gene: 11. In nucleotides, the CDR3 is TGTGCCAGCACCTTCCGGGACAGGGCTTACCAGCCCCAGCATTTT. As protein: CASTFRDRAYQPQHF.

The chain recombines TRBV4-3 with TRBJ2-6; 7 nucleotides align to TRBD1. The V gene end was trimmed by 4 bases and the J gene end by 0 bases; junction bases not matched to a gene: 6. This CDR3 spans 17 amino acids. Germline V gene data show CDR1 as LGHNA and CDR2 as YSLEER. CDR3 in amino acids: CASSRGTDRSGANVLTF. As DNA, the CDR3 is TGCGCCAGCAGCCGGGGGACAGATCGCTCTGGGGCCAACGTCCTGACTTTC.

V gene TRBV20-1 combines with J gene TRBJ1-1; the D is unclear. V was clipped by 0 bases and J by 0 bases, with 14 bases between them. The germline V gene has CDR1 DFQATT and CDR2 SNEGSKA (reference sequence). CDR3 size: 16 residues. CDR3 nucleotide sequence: TGCAGTGCTAGAGATAAGCGGAACAGCATGAACACTGAAGCTTTCTTT. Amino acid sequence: CSARDKRNSMNTEAFF.

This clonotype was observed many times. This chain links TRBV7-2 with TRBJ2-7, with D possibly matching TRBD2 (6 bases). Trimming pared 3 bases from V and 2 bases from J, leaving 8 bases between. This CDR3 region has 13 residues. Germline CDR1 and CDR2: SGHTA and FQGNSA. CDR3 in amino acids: CASSLGGPYEQYF. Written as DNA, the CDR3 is TGTGCCAGCAGCTTGGGGGGACCCTACGAGCAGTACTTC.

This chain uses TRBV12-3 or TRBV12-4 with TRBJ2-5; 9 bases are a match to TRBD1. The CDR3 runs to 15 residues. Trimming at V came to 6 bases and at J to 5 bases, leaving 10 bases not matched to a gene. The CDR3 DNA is TGTGCCAGCAGCCCCTCGGGACAGGGTCACGAGACCCAGTACTTC. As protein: CASSPSGQGHETQYF.